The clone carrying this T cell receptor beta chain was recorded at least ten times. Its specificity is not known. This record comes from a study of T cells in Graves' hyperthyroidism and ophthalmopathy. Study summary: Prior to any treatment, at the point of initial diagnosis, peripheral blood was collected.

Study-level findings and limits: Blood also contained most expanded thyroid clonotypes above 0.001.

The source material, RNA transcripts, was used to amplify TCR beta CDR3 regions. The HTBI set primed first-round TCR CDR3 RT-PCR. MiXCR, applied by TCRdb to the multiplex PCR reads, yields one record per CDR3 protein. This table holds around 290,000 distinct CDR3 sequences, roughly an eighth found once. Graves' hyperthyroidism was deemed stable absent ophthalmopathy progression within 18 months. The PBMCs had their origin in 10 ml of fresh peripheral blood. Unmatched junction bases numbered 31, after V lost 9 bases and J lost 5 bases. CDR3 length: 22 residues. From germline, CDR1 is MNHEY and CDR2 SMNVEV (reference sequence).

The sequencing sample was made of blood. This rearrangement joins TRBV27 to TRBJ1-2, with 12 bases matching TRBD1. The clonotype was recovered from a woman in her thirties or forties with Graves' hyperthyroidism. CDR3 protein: CARHPQHHGTGGSPRPGYGYTF. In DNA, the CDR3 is TGTGCCAGGCATCCTCAACACCACGGGACAGGGGGCTCTCCTAGGCCAGGATATGGCTACACCTTC.